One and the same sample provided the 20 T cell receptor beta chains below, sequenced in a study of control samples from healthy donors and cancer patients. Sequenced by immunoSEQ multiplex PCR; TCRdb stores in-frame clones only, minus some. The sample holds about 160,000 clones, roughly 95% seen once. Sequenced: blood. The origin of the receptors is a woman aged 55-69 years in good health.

The CDR3 DNA is TGTGCCAGCAGAGACAGGGCCTACCAAGAGACCCAGTACTTC. This encodes CASRDRAYQETQYF. This chain connects TRBV5-4 to TRBJ2-5; 7 nucleotides line up with TRBD1. With V trimmed by 5 bases and J by 0 bases, 4 bases remained unmatched. The V gene's germline CDR1 is SGHNT and CDR2 YYREEE (reference sequence). This CDR3 region has 14 residues.

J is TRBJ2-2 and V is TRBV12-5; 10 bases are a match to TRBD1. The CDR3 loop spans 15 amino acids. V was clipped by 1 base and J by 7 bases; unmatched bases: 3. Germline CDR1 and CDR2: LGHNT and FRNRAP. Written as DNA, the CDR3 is TGTGCTAGTGGTTTGGGACAGGGGGCTGACGGGGAGCTGTTTTTT. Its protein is CASGLGQGADGELFF.

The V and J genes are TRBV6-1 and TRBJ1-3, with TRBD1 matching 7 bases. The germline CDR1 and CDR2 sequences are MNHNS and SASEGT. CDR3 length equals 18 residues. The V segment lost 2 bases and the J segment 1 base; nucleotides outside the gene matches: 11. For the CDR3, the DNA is TGTGCCAGCAGTGAATTTCCGGGACAGTTGTTTTCTGGAAACACCATATATTTT. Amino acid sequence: CASSEFPGQLFSGNTIYF.

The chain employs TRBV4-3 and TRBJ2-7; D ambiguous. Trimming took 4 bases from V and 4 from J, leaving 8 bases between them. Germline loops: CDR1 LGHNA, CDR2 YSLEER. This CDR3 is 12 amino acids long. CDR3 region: CASSRAGYEQYF. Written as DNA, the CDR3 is TGCGCCAGCAGCCGAGCCGGATACGAGCAGTACTTC.

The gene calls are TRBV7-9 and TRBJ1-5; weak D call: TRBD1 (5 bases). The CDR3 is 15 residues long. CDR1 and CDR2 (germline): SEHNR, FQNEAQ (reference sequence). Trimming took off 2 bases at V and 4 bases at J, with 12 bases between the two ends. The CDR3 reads CASSLFAGQNQPQHF. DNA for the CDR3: TGTGCCAGCAGCTTATTCGCAGGGCAGAATCAGCCCCAGCATTTT. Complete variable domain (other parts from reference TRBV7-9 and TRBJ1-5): DTGVSQNPRHKITKRGQNVTFRCDPISEHNRLYWYRQTLGQGPEFLTYFQNEAQLEKSRLLSDRFSAERPKGSFSTLEIQRTEQGDSAMYLCASSLFAGQNQPQHFGDGTRLSIL.

The CDR3 DNA is TGTGCCAGCAGCTTAGAGCCAGGGGGACGTATACCCCAGCATTTT. It codes for CASSLEPGGRIPQHF. The chain is built from TRBV7-2 and TRBJ1-5, with TRBD1 identical over 7 bases. Losses at the gene ends were 1 base for V and 10 bases for J; bases not matched to a gene: 10. The CDR3 is made up of 15 amino acids. In germline, CDR1 is SGHTA, CDR2 FQGNSA.

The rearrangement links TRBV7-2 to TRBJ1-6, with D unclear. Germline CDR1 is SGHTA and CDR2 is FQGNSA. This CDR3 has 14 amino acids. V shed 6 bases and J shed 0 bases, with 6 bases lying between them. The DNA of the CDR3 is TGTGCCAGCAGTAGTCCCTCCTATAATTCACCCCTCCACTTT. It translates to CASSSPSYNSPLHF.

Written as DNA, the CDR3 is TGTGCCAGCAGTTTTGGCCAAAATGAAAAACTGTTTTTT. It codes for CASSFGQNEKLFF. The V and J genes are TRBV27 and TRBJ1-4; D remains ambiguous. CDR1 is MNHEY and CDR2 is SMNVEV in the germline V gene (reference sequence). This CDR3 is built from 13 residues. V was pared by 3 bases and J by 5 bases, with 7 bases between.

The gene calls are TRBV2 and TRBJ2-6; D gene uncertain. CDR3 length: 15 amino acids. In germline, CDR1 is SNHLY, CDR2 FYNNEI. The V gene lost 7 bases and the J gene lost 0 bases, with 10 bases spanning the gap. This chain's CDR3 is CASMGSTSGANVLTF. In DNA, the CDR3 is TGTGCCAGCATGGGCAGTACCTCTGGGGCCAACGTCCTGACTTTC. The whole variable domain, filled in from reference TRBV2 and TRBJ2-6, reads EPEVTQTPSHQVTQMGQEVILRCVPISNHLYFYWYRQILGQKVEFLVSFYNNEISEKSEIFDDQFSVERPDGSNFTLKIRSTKLEDSAMYFCASMGSTSGANVLTFGAGSRLTVL.

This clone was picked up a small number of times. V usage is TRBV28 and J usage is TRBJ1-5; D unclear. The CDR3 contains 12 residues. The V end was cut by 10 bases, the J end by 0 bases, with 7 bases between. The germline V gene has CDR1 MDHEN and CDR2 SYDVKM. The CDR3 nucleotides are TGTGCCATACAAGATAGCAATCAGCCCCAGCATTTT. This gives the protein CAIQDSNQPQHF. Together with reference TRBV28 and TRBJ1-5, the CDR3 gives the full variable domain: DVKVTQSSRYLVKRTGEKVFLECVQDMDHENMFWYRQDPGLGLRLIYFSYDVKMKEKGDIPEGYSVSREKKERFSLILESASTNQTSMYLCAIQDSNQPQHFGDGTRLSIL.

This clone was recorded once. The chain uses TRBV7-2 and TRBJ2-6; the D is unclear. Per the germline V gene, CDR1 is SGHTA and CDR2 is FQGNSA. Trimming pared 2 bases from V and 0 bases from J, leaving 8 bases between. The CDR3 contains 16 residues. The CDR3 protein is CASSLLPYSGANVLTF. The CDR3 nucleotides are TGTGCCAGCAGCTTACTTCCCTACTCTGGGGCCAACGTCCTGACTTTC.

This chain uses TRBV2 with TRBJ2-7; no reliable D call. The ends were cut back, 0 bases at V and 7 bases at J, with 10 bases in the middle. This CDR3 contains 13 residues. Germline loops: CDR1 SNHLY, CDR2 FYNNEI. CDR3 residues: CASSEARDREQYF. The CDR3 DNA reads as TGTGCCAGCAGTGAAGCGCGCGATCGGGAGCAGTACTTC.

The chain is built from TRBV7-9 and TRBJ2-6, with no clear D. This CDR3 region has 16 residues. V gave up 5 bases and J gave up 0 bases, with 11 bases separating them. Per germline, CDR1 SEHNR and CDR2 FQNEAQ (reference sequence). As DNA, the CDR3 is TGTGCCAGCAGCATACGGACGGACTCTGGGGCCAACGTCCTGACTTTC. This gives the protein CASSIRTDSGANVLTF.

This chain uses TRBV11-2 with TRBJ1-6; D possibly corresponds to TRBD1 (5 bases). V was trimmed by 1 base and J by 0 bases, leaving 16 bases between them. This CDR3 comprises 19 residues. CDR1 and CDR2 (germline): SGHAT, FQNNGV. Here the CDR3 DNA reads TGTGCCAGCAGCTTAGGCCGGGGTAGGGGAGGCTCCTATAATTCACCCCTCCACTTT. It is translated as CASSLGRGRGGSYNSPLHF.

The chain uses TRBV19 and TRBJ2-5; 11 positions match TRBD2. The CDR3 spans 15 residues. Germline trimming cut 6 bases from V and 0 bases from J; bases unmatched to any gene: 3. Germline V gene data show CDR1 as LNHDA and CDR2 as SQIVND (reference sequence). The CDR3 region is CASRISGGDQETQYF. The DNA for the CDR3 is TGTGCCAGTAGAATTAGCGGGGGGGACCAAGAGACCCAGTACTTC.

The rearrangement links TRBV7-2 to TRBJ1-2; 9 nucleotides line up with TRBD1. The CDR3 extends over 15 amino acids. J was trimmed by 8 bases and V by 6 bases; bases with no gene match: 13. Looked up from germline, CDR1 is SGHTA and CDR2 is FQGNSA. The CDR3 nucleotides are TGTGCCAGCAGTTCCCAAAGACAGGGGGTGAGGGGCTACACCTTC. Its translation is CASSSQRQGVRGYTF. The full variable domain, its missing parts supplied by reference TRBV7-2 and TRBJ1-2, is GAGVSQSPSNKVTEKGKDVELRCDPISGHTALYWYRQSLGQGLEFLIYFQGNSAPDKSGLPSDRFSAERTGGSVSTLTIQRTQQEDSAVYLCASSSQRQGVRGYTFGSGTRLTVV.

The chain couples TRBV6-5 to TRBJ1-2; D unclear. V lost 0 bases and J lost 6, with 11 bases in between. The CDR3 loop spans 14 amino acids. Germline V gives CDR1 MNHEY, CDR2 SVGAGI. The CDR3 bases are TGTGCCAGCAGTTACTCGATCCGGACCAATGGCTACACCTTC. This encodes CASSYSIRTNGYTF.

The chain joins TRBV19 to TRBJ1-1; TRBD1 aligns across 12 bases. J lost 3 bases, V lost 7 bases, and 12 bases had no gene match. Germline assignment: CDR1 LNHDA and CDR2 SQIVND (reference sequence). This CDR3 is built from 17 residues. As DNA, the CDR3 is TGTGCCAGTAACCGACCTCGGGACAGGGGGCGGGACACTGAAGCTTTCTTT. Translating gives CASNRPRDRGRDTEAFF.

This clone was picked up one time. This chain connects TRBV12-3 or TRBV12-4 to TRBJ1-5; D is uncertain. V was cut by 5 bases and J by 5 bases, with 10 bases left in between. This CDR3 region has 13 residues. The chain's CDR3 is CASSPSTYQPQHF. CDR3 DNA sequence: TGTGCCAGCAGTCCCTCCACGTATCAGCCCCAGCATTTT.

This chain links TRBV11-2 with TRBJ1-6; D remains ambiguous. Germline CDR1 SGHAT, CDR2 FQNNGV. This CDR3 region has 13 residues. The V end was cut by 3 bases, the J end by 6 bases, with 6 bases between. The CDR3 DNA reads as TGTGCCAGCAGCTTTTTGGGTAATTCACCCCTCCACTTT. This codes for CASSFLGNSPLHF.